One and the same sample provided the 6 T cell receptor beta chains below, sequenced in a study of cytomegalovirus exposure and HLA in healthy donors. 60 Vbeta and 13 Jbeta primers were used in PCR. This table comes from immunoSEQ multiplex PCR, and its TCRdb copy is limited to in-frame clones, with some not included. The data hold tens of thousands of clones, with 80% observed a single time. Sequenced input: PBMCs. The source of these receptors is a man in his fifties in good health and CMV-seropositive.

This CDR3 is CASSRGAGGEQYF. The CDR3 coding sequence is TGTGCCAGCAGTCGGGGAGCCGGCGGCGAGCAGTACTTC. The rearrangement uses TRBV6-5 and TRBJ2-7; D is perhaps TRBD2 (5 bases). Germline CDR1 reads MNHEY; CDR2 reads SVGAGI. V dropped 5 bases and J dropped 6 bases, with 14 bases sitting between them. CDR3 length: 13 amino acids.

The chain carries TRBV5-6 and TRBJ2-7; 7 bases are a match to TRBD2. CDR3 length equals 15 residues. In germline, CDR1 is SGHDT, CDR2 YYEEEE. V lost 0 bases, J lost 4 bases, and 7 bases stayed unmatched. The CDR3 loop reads CASSLAPAGIYEQYF. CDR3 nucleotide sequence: TGTGCCAGCAGCTTGGCCCCAGCGGGAATTTACGAGCAGTACTTC.

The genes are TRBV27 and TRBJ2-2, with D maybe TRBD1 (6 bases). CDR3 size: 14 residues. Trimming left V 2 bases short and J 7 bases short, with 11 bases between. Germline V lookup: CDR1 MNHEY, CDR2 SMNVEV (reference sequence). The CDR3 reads CASSLNRVGGELFF. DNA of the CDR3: TGTGCCAGCAGTTTAAACAGGGTTGGCGGGGAGCTGTTTTTT.

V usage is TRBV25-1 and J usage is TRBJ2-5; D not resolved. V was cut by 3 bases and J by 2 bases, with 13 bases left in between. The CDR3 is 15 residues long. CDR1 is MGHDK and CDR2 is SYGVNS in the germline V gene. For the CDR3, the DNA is TGTGCCAGCAGTGATATTAGTGGTAGACAAGAGACCCAGTACTTC. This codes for CASSDISGRQETQYF.

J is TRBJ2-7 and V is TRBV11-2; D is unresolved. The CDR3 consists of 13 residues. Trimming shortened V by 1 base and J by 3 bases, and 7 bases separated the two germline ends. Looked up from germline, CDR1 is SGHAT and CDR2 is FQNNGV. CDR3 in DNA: TGTGCCAGCAGCTTAGTAGAATTCTACGAGCAGTACTTC. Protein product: CASSLVEFYEQYF.

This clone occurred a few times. The CDR3 DNA follows: TGTGTTATCAAGAAGAAGGCGGCATACGAGCAGTACTTC. It encodes CVIKKKAAYEQYF. The chain carries TRBV10-3 and TRBJ2-7; D uncertain. The CDR3 contains 13 residues. The germline gives CDR1 ENHRY, CDR2 SYGVKD.